This TCR beta chain was identified during a study of blood T cell repertoires in COVID-19. Study details: The origin of the acute and convalescent COVID-19 samples was the United States, Italy and Spain.

Original processing notes: Amplification with reference gene primers provided the estimates of nucleated cell counts. Clones were read by immunoSEQ multiplex PCR, and TCRdb kept only the in-frame ones, dropping some. V and J calls and clone size are given by that table; D and trimming were obtained from the DNA. Among around 23,000 clones listed, about four fifths were seen once. Seattle patients were enrolled during active infection and followed longitudinally. This CDR3 contains 13 residues. V gave up 4 bases and J gave up 8 bases; unmatched junction bases: 4. Per germline, CDR1 SGHTS and CDR2 YDEGEE.

Sequencing was done on a sample of peripheral blood. This receptor was taken from a man over 45 with COVID-19, enrolled during active disease. The chain employs TRBV5-8 and TRBJ1-2; 11 nucleotides match TRBD1. The CDR3 bases are TGTGCCAGCAGCCGGGACAGGGGGGGCGGCTACACCTTC. Translated, it gives CASSRDRGGGYTF.